The rows below give T cell receptor beta chains drawn from one sample of a study of blood T cell repertoires in COVID-19. TCRdb keeps only in-frame clones here, not all; method: immunoSEQ multiplex PCR. This table holds some 260,000 clones, roughly 84% found once. The material sequenced was peripheral blood. The receptor source for this set is a woman younger than 30 with acute or convalescent COVID-19. The CDR3 runs from the conserved cysteine through the conserved F or W. The D gene is left open where the match is weak. Rows give clone size only sometimes, using once, few, many, or a class for an expanded clone.

v_call	clone_size	d_call	j_call	cdr3_nt	cdr3_aa
TRBV27	-	-	TRBJ2-3	TGTGCCAGCAGCCCCGGGCGTTATGGGGCCCGGGGGGATACGCAGTATTTT	CASSPGRYGARGDTQYF
TRBV5-6	-	-	TRBJ2-3	TGTGCCAGCAGCTTGTTTAGCGCAGATACGCAGTATTTT	CASSLFSADTQYF
TRBV11-2	-	TRBD2	TRBJ2-5	TGTGCCAGCAGCTTAACCGGGACTAGCGGGGGACCCAAAAGAGGGACCCAGTACTTC	CASSLTGTSGGPKRGTQYF
TRBV3-1/TRBV3-2	once	TRBD2	TRBJ2-2	TGTGCCAGCAGCCAAGAGTGGCTAGCGGGCGGGGGGACCGGGGAGCTGTTTTTT	CASSQEWLAGGGTGELFF
TRBV28	-	TRBD1	TRBJ2-7	TGTGCCAGCACCGTGGGACAGCCGGTCTACGAGCAGTACTTC	CASTVGQPVYEQYF
TRBV6-5	-	TRBD1	TRBJ2-7	TGTGCCAGCAAACCGGACAGGGCTTTTTACCACGAGCAGTACTTC	CASKPDRAFYHEQYF
TRBV19	once	-	TRBJ2-5	TGTGCCAGTAGTATAGGAGGCAGACAAGAGACCCAGTACTTC	CASSIGGRQETQYF
TRBV27	-	TRBD1	TRBJ2-2	TGTGCCAGCAGTCTCAGGGGGTTGGACACCGGGGAGCTGTTTTTT	CASSLRGLDTGELFF
TRBV6-5	-	TRBD1	TRBJ1-2	TGTGCCAGCAGTTACTTCGGACAGGGGGAATCCTATGGCTACACCTTC	CASSYFGQGESYGYTF
TRBV9	-	TRBD1	TRBJ1-1	TGTGCCAGCAGCGTTCAGGACAGGTGGGGCACTGAAGCTTTCTTT	CASSVQDRWGTEAFF
TRBV25-1	-	TRBD1	TRBJ1-3	TGTGCCAGCAGTGAACCAGGGGGGTCAGGAAACACCATATATTTT	CASSEPGGSGNTIYF
TRBV7-6	-	TRBD2	TRBJ2-6	TGTGCCAGCAGCAAGAGAGCGGGAATTCCCCCAGGTGGGGCCAACGTCCTGACTTTC	CASSKRAGIPPGGANVLTF
TRBV15	-	TRBD1	TRBJ2-3	TGTGCCACCAGCAGAGGACAGGGCCTAACAGATACGCAGTATTTT	CATSRGQGLTDTQYF
TRBV28	-	TRBD2	TRBJ2-7	TGTGCCAGCAGTTCCGGGACTAGCGGCTACGAGCAGTACTTC	CASSSGTSGYEQYF
TRBV5-1	-	TRBD1	TRBJ1-2	TGCGCCAGCAGTCCCGGACAGGGTAACTATGGCTACACCTTC	CASSPGQGNYGYTF
TRBV6-5	-	-	TRBJ1-2	TGTGCCAGCAGTTACGGCCGGGGTAACTATGGCTACACCTTC	CASSYGRGNYGYTF
TRBV19	-	-	TRBJ1-1	TGTGCCAGTAGTGTGGGGGGAACTGAAGCTTTCTTT	CASSVGGTEAFF
TRBV6-2/TRBV6-3	-	-	TRBJ2-1	TGTGCCAGCAGCCTCGGGACTCTAAGCTCCTACAATGAGCAGTTCTTC	CASSLGTLSSYNEQFF
TRBV27	once	-	TRBJ1-5	TGTGCCAGCAGTCCTATGACAGGTCCGAGCAATCAGCCCCAGCATTTT	CASSPMTGPSNQPQHF
TRBV10-2	-	TRBD2	TRBJ2-7	TGCGCCAGCAGTGGGGGGGGTACCTACGAGCAGTACTTC	CASSGGGTYEQYF
TRBV5-1	-	TRBD2	TRBJ2-3	TGCGCCAGCAGCACCGGGACTAGCGGAGGCACAGATACGCAGTATTTT	CASSTGTSGGTDTQYF
TRBV6-9	-	-	TRBJ1-2	TGTGCCAGCAGCCGCCGGGACTTTCCCCTTTGG	CASSRRDFPLW
TRBV5-1	-	TRBD2	TRBJ2-7	TGCGCCAGCAGCTTGGAAGGAGCGGGGTACGAGCAGTACTTC	CASSLEGAGYEQYF
TRBV18	-	TRBD2	TRBJ2-1	TGTGCCAGCTCACCACCGTACACTAGCGGGAGACAAGAGCAGTTCTTC	CASSPPYTSGRQEQFF
TRBV5-1	-	TRBD2	TRBJ2-5	TGCGCCAGCAGCTTGGGACTAGCGGGGCAAGAGACCCAGTACTTC	CASSLGLAGQETQYF
TRBV27	-	TRBD1	TRBJ2-3	TGTGCCAGCAGTTTATGGGGACAGGGGCGCACAGATACGCAGTATTTT	CASSLWGQGRTDTQYF